These 2 T cell receptor beta chains were sequenced from one sample in a study of T cell changes during pregnancy in multiple sclerosis. Sequencing used immunoSEQ multiplex PCR; TCRdb keeps in-frame clones, though not all of them. The sample has about 48,000 clones; roughly 92% are singletons. This specimen was CD4+ T cells from peripheral blood mononuclear cells, taken in the second trimester of pregnancy. Receptor source: a female donor in good health, enrolled as a control in a pregnancy study.

This clone was recorded only once. This chain joins TRBV27 and TRBJ2-1; maybe TRBD1 (5 bases). V was trimmed by 10 bases and J by 4 bases, leaving 14 bases between them. The CDR3 has 13 amino acids. Per germline, CDR1 MNHEY and CDR2 SMNVEV (reference sequence). CDR3 coding DNA: TGTGCCACCAAGACAGACTCATACAATGAGCAGTTCTTC. This sequence encodes CATKTDSYNEQFF.

The chain links TRBV10-3 to TRBJ2-5; 8 nucleotides align to TRBD2. Germline V gene sequence: CDR1 ENHRY, CDR2 SYGVKD. Trimming at V came to 3 bases and at J to 5 bases, leaving 5 bases not matched to a gene. This CDR3 has 14 amino acids. Here the CDR3 DNA reads TGTGCCATCAGTGACGGGGGGGCCAGGGAGACCCAGTACTTC. Translation: CAISDGGARETQYF.